Given below is one TCR beta chain in context. Its antigen remains unknown. All TRB cDNA libraries came from 5' RACE performed with UMI labels. TCRdb reprocessed the 5' RACE reads and stores each CDR3 protein as one record, lacking DNA. The sample table includes about 43,000 distinct CDR3 sequences. This sample was taken from a study of CXCR3-negative and CXCR3-positive naive CD8 T cells. The CDR3 length is 15 residues. Per the germline V gene, CDR1 is ENHRY and CDR2 is SYGVKD. Findings and caveats of the study: Naive subsets expressed similar surface CD5; TRB CDR3 features served to infer TCR strength.

The sample consisted of memory CD8+ T cells from blood. The chain has TRBV10-3 and TRBJ2-7; TCRdb returns TRBD1, unconfirmable since there is no DNA. This sequence originates from a human donor in good health. Some clones in this sample may be carry-over from other donors' samples. The CDR3 is CASSSPGQGSYEQYF.